A single sample gave rise to the 15 T cell receptor beta chains below, sequenced in a study of blood T cell repertoires in COVID-19. The method was immunoSEQ multiplex PCR; TCRdb's version includes in-frame clones alone and lacks a portion of them. The sample comprises about 200,000 clones, about 80% of which are singletons, and roughly 6.9% rests with the top ten. Source material: peripheral blood. The origin of the receptors is a human donor with acute or convalescent COVID-19. The donor label of this sample is uncertain.

This chain connects TRBV10-1 to TRBJ2-1; 10 bases map to TRBD2. The germline V gene encodes CDR1 WNHNN and CDR2 SYGVQD (reference sequence). CDR3 length: 17 amino acids. V shed 2 bases and J 8 bases; nucleotides not matched to a gene: 12. Written as DNA, the CDR3 is TGCGCCAGCAGTGAGGTCCCTGGTAGCGGGAGGTCCTATGAGCAGTTCTTC. Translation gives CASSEVPGSGRSYEQFF.

Written as DNA, the CDR3 is TGTGCCTGGAGTGAGTACCAGCCGAGGGAAAAACTGTTTTTT. Translated: CAWSEYQPREKLFF. The V gene is TRBV30, the J gene TRBJ1-4; D uncertain. V lost 1 base to trimming and J lost 8 bases, with 14 bases between them. This CDR3 has 14 amino acids. The germline CDR1 and CDR2 sequences are GTSNPN and SVGIG (reference sequence).

The chain joins TRBV25-1 to TRBJ2-1; TRBD1 agrees at 7 bases. This CDR3 is 14 amino acids long. V gave up 9 bases and J gave up 0 bases; unmatched junction bases: 5. The germline CDR1 and CDR2 sequences are MGHDK and SYGVNS. The chain's CDR3 is CASKQGNSYNEQFF. The CDR3 bases are TGTGCCAGTAAACAGGGGAACTCCTACAATGAGCAGTTCTTC. Supplemented by reference TRBV25-1 and TRBJ2-1, the full variable domain reads EADIYQTPRYLVIGTGKKITLECSQTMGHDKMYWYQQDPGMELHLIHYSYGVNSTEKGDLSSESTVSRIRTEHFPLTLESARPSHTSQYLCASKQGNSYNEQFFGPGTRLTVL.

The chain couples TRBV20-1 to TRBJ1-2, with 7 bases matching TRBD1. After removal of 3 bases from V and 4 bases from J, the junction contained 5 bases not matched to a gene. CDR3 size: 13 residues. The germline V gene has CDR1 DFQATT and CDR2 SNEGSKA (reference sequence). The CDR3 spells CSASRGRGYGYTF. CDR3 in DNA: TGCAGTGCTAGTAGGGGGCGCGGCTATGGCTACACCTTC.

The chain joins TRBV4-2 to TRBJ1-6, with 7 bases lining up with TRBD1. Unmatched junction bases numbered 11, after V lost 4 bases and J lost 8 bases. The CDR3 extends over 16 amino acids. The V gene's germline CDR1 is LGHNA and CDR2 YNFKEQ. The CDR3 bases are TGTGCCAGCAGCCGCTCCGGTGGGACAGAAGATTCACCCCTCCACTTT. Translation: CASSRSGGTEDSPLHF.

The CDR3 DNA follows: TGTGCCAGCAGCTCGTCTAGCACAGGGAGGGGGGGCAATGAGCAGTTCTTC. Translating it yields CASSSSSTGRGGNEQFF. The rearrangement uses TRBV7-9 and TRBJ2-1; TRBD2 is a possible D gene (7 bases). The CDR3 length is 17 residues. V gave up 4 bases and J gave up 6 bases, with 22 bases separating them. Looked up from germline, CDR1 is SEHNR and CDR2 is FQNEAQ (reference sequence).

V is TRBV7-3 and J is TRBJ2-5, with 8 bases aligning to TRBD2. With V trimmed by 5 bases and J by 1 base, 6 bases remained unmatched. CDR1 and CDR2 (germline): SGHTA, FQGTGA. The CDR3 has 15 amino acids. The CDR3 nucleotides are TGTGCCAGCAGCCCCGGGGGGGGATCCCAAGAGACCCAGTACTTC. Encoded protein: CASSPGGGSQETQYF.

The chain has TRBV6-5 and TRBJ2-7; 9 nucleotides align to TRBD1. Germline V lookup: CDR1 MNHEY, CDR2 SVGAGI. V lost 4 bases and J lost 4; bases outside the gene matches: 11. The CDR3 contains 16 residues. CDR3 sequence: CASSLGTGRIGYEQYF. In DNA, the CDR3 is TGTGCCAGCAGTTTAGGGACAGGGAGGATTGGATACGAGCAGTACTTC.

This clone was observed a handful of times. The chain carries TRBV6-6 and TRBJ1-1; 8 bases align to TRBD1. J was trimmed by 1 base and V by 10 bases; bases with no gene match: 5. CDR1 and CDR2 (germline): MNHNY, SVGAGI (reference sequence). CDR3 length: 13 residues. CDR3 residues: CAIRDRRNTEAFF. The CDR3 DNA sequence: TGTGCCATCCGGGACAGGAGGAACACTGAAGCTTTCTTT.

V and J are TRBV25-1 and TRBJ2-1, with TRBD1 matching 9 bases. V was pared by 4 bases and J by 6 bases, with 10 bases of the junction left unmatched. This CDR3 has 16 amino acids. Germline CDR1 reads MGHDK; CDR2 reads SYGVNS. The CDR3: CASSATDRGLLNEQFF. DNA of the CDR3: TGTGCCAGCAGTGCAACGGACAGGGGTCTCCTCAATGAGCAGTTCTTC.

This chain connects TRBV11-2 to TRBJ2-3; 9 bases map to TRBD1. The CDR3 runs to 15 residues. The V segment lost 5 bases and the J segment 6 bases; nucleotides outside the gene matches: 9. Germline-derived CDR1 and CDR2 are SGHAT and FQNNGV. Here the CDR3 reads CASSPQGQGSDTQYF. CDR3 nucleotide sequence: TGTGCCAGCAGCCCACAGGGACAGGGATCGGATACGCAGTATTTT.

The count of this clone is one. V usage is TRBV9 and J usage is TRBJ1-5; 9 bases align to TRBD1. With 4 bases clipped from V and 9 bases from J, the junction kept 5 bases outside the gene matches. The CDR3 spans 13 residues. The germline CDR1 and CDR2 sequences are SGDLS and YYNGEE. The CDR3 DNA reads as TGTGCCAGCAGCCCGACGACAGGGGGGCCCCAGCATTTT. It encodes CASSPTTGGPQHF.

J is TRBJ2-6 and V is TRBV29-1; weak D call: TRBD1 (5 bases). Trimming took 2 bases from V and 4 from J, leaving 9 bases between them. CDR1 is SQVTM and CDR2 is ANQGSEA in the germline V gene. The CDR3 consists of 14 residues. CDR3 protein: CSVERGSGANVLTF. CDR3 nucleotides: TGCAGCGTTGAAAGGGGCTCCGGGGCCAACGTCCTGACTTTC.

In its sample, this clone was seen once. The chain's CDR3 is CASSLTVALEAFF. CDR3 nucleotide sequence: TGTGCCAGCAGCTTAACGGTCGCGCTTGAAGCTTTCTTT. This rearrangement joins TRBV7-2 to TRBJ1-1; D ambiguous. CDR1 SGHTA and CDR2 FQGNSA come from the germline V gene. Trimming stripped 2 bases from V and 7 bases from J, with 11 bases between. CDR3 length: 13 amino acids.

This clone appeared once. This chain connects TRBV3-1 (or the pseudogene TRBV3-2) to TRBJ1-4; tentatively, D is TRBD1 (6 bases). The CDR3 spans 15 residues. Looked up from germline, CDR1 is LGHDT and CDR2 is YNNKEL (reference sequence). Trimming removed 0 bases from V and 7 bases from J, with 12 bases in between. CDR3 bases: TGTGCCAGCAGCCAAGATATACAGGGCTTTGAAAAACTGTTTTTT. Translated: CASSQDIQGFEKLFF.